The source of this T cell receptor beta chain is a study of T-cell memory formation after mild COVID-19. The study, taken as a whole, reports: A second wave of clones peaked on day 37, and their SARS-CoV-2 specificity went unconfirmed. While clones contracting from day 15 to 85 were balanced between CD4 and CD8, later expanders leaned CD4+.

Employing constant-segment primers, 5'RACE generated TCR alpha and TCR beta cDNA libraries bearing sample barcodes and UMIs. Each CDR3 protein is one row after TCRdb ran MiXCR on the 5' RACE reads. The sample contains more than 150,000 distinct CDR3 sequences, 15% to 20% of which appear only once. This clonotype was seen at least ten times. Antigen unknown. With 5 bases clipped from V and 6 bases from J, the junction kept 12 bases outside the gene matches. The CDR3 consists of 15 residues. In germline, CDR1 is MGHRA, CDR2 YSYEKL. The TCR was taken from a man aged 18 to 30 who had mild COVID-19 (a few samples of this study predate the infection). Cell type and time point are not known. Input material: PBMCs or a T cell subset sorted from them (not recorded which). This chain links TRBV4-1 with TRBJ2-7; 8 positions match TRBD1. CDR3 residues: CASSSRTGPLGEQYF. The CDR3 DNA follows: TGCGCCAGCAGCTCACGGACAGGGCCGTTGGGCGAGCAGTACTTC.